The clone carrying this T cell receptor (beta chain) rates as medium-sized. Its target is not known. CDR3 and TCR beta VDJ profiling relied on a genomic DNA template. Via MiXCR, TCRdb re-called the reads, giving one row per CDR3 protein. Counted here are 60,000 to 75,000 distinct CDR3 sequences, 55% occurring once; the ten biggest clones make up 2% to 2.5%. The sample comes from a study of CD8+CD57+ T cells in acquired aplastic anemia. This CDR3 is built from 14 residues. Germline V lookup: CDR1 SNHLY, CDR2 FYNNEI. V was clipped by 8 bases and J by 5 bases; unmatched bases: 11. Study conclusions and caveats: The number of CD8+ CDR3 sequences shared by patients and controls was twenty-nine.

This clonotype was sampled from a human donor in good health, serving as a control. Sample: sorted CD4+, CD8+, or CD8+CD57+ T cells (not recorded which) from PBMCs. The chain links TRBV2 to TRBJ1-1; TRBD1 matches at 7 bases. The CDR3 region has the DNA TGTGCCAGCTACAGGGGTGGGGTGGGGACTGAAGCTTTCTTT. Translation gives CASYRGGVGTEAFF.